The clone carrying this T cell receptor beta chain was counted a few times. Antigen: not known. CD4+ naive, central memory, regulatory and stem cell-like memory cells were sorted via CD45RO/CCR7/CD25/CD127/CD95/CD27. The data were obtained in a study of beta chain features in type 1 diabetes. Study observations and caveats: Patients' naive, central memory and Treg TCRB repertoires seemed closer to one another than those of healthy donors. TCRB CDR3s from Type 1 diabetes patients were moderately but significantly shorter in all four CD4+ subsets.

The sequenced template was cDNA made from the entire isolated RNA. TCRdb's table, derived via immunoSEQ multiplex PCR, lists solely in-frame clones and lacks some. The sample carries more than 150,000 clones, about 13% recorded once. Material for sequencing was central memory CD4+ T cells from blood. This TCR derives from a woman younger than 30 in good health.

The CDR3 DNA follows: TGTGCCAGCAGGTCAGCCCTAGGAGAGACCCAGTACTTC. Its translation: CASRSALGETQYF. The chain recombines TRBV2 with TRBJ2-5; D remains unclear. This CDR3 has 13 residues. CDR1 and CDR2 from the germline V gene are SNHLY and FYNNEI. The V end lost 6 bases, the J end lost 4 bases, and 12 bases lay between the germline ends.